Listed here are 24 T cell receptor beta chains from one sample, sequenced in a study of graft-versus-host responses after intestinal transplantation. Antigen specificity for these receptors is unknown. The assay was immunoSEQ multiplex PCR, and TCRdb's table has in-frame clones only and misses some. The table includes 100,000 or so clones, 90% to 95% detected once. This specimen consisted of unstimulated CD8+ T cells sorted from spleen or lymph node cells, obtained before intestinal transplant. The receptors stem from a human donor who received an intestinal transplant.

V is TRBV11-2 and J is TRBJ2-7, with 8 bases matching TRBD2. The V gene end was trimmed by 1 base and the J gene end by 3 bases; junction bases not matched to a gene: 8. Germline CDR1 is SGHAT and CDR2 is FQNNGV. This CDR3 is built from 16 residues. The CDR3 loop is CASSLAPPSGGYEQYF. Written as DNA, the CDR3 is TGTGCCAGCAGCTTAGCCCCCCCCAGCGGGGGCTACGAGCAGTACTTC. Full variable domain (remainder filled in from reference TRBV11-2 and TRBJ2-7): EAGVAQSPRYKIIEKRQSVAFWCNPISGHATLYWYQQILGQGPKLLIQFQNNGVVDDSQLPKDRFSAERLKGVDSTLKIQPAKLEDSAVYLCASSLAPPSGGYEQYFGPGTRLTVT.

This clone showed up just once. The V call is TRBV27, the J call TRBJ1-5; 12 nucleotides align to TRBD1. J was trimmed by 7 bases and V by 5 bases; bases with no gene match: 3. This CDR3 has 14 residues. Germline V gene sequence: CDR1 MNHEY, CDR2 SMNVEV (reference sequence). The CDR3 bases are TGTGCCAGCAGTCACGGGACAGGGGGCCAGCCCCAGCATTTT. Its translation: CASSHGTGGQPQHF.

This clone was detected a few times. The genes are TRBV4-3 and TRBJ2-7; the D gene is possibly TRBD2 (5 bases). CDR3 length equals 13 residues. Germline CDR1 reads LGHNA; CDR2 reads YSLEER. V shed 4 bases and J shed 4 bases, with 11 bases lying between them. CDR3 coding DNA: TGCGCCAGCAGCCTAAGCCGGGGATACGAGCAGTACTTC. It codes for CASSLSRGYEQYF.

The chain carries TRBV27 and TRBJ2-5; 9 bases are a match to TRBD1. Judging by the DNA end, TRBJ2-7 fits better; the J call may be wrong. The CDR3 loop spans 15 amino acids. CDR1 is MNHEY and CDR2 is SMNVEV in the germline V gene (reference sequence). CDR3 sequence: CASQSGQGYSYEQYF. The DNA of the CDR3 is TGTGCCAGCCAGTCCGGACAGGGGTATTCCTACGAGCAGTACTTC.

The chain carries TRBV4-3 and TRBJ2-1; D unclear. With 1 base removed from V and 4 bases from J, the gap between germline ends came to 8 bases. The CDR3 runs 14 residues. Germline V gene lookup returns CDR1 LGHNA and CDR2 YSLEER. CDR3 sequence (DNA): TGCGCCAGCAGCCAAGGATCGGGTTACAATGAGCAGTTCTTC. This translates into CASSQGSGYNEQFF.

V gene TRBV20-1 combines with J gene TRBJ2-7; D gene unclear. Looked up from germline, CDR1 is DFQATT and CDR2 is SNEGSKA (reference sequence). The CDR3 totals 11 residues. V was shortened by 0 bases and J by 6 bases, with 6 bases between the two germline ends. The CDR3 sequence: CSAREGGEQYF. The CDR3 DNA sequence: TGCAGTGCTAGAGAAGGCGGCGAGCAGTACTTC.

The chain joins TRBV28 to TRBJ1-6; D is perhaps TRBD1 (5 bases). Per the germline V gene, CDR1 is MDHEN and CDR2 is SYDVKM. V gave up 10 bases and J gave up 3 bases, with 16 bases separating them. The CDR3 spans 15 residues. The CDR3 reads CAISAGGGYNSPLHF. CDR3 DNA sequence: TGTGCCATCTCGGCGGGGGGAGGCTATAATTCACCCCTCCACTTT.

The chain employs TRBV21-1 and TRBJ2-6; the D call of TRBD1 is as the table states it, not checked on the DNA. TRBV21-1 is assigned pseudogene status. The CDR3 is 19 amino acids. The CDR3: CASSPNCEDRDCRANVLTF. In nucleotides, the CDR3 is TGTGCCAGCAGCCCAAATTGTGAGGACAGGGATTGTAGGGCCAACGTCCTGACTTTC.

The chain couples TRBV29-1 to TRBJ1-1; D not certain. This CDR3 is built from 10 residues. Germline V gives CDR1 SQVTM, CDR2 ANQGSEA. CDR3 loop: CTTSGTEAFF. CDR3 in DNA: TGCACCACCTCGGGGACTGAAGCTTTCTTT.

This clone was detected only once. Other DNA sequences within the sample encode an identical CDR3. The V call is TRBV4-3, the J call TRBJ2-7; possible D gene TRBD2, 6 bases. The CDR3 runs 13 residues. V was trimmed by 0 bases and J by 4 bases, leaving 7 bases between them. Germline assignment: CDR1 LGHNA and CDR2 YSLEER. In nucleotides, the CDR3 is TGCGCCAGCAGCCAAGAACGGGGGTACGAGCAGTACTTC. As protein: CASSQERGYEQYF.

The rearrangement uses TRBV4-1 and TRBJ2-2, with 7 bases aligning to TRBD1. V trimming: 5 bases; J trimming: 1 base; junction bases outside the gene matches: 4. CDR3 length: 15 amino acids. Germline CDR1 and CDR2: MGHRA and YSYEKL. This CDR3 is CASSEGQMNTGELFF. CDR3 DNA: TGCGCCAGCAGCGAGGGACAGATGAACACCGGGGAGCTGTTTTTT.

The V gene is TRBV29-1, the J gene TRBJ1-1; D remains ambiguous. Germline CDR1 reads SQVTM; CDR2 reads ANQGSEA. The CDR3 is 15 residues long. With 0 bases removed from V and 4 bases from J, the gap between germline ends came to 15 bases. CDR3 protein: CSVEDLTRVSTEAFF. The CDR3 DNA sequence: TGCAGCGTTGAAGATTTGACGAGGGTGAGCACTGAAGCTTTCTTT.

The chain recombines TRBV6-5 with TRBJ2-1; D remains ambiguous. The germline V gene encodes CDR1 MNHEY and CDR2 SVGAGI. The CDR3 length is 13 residues. V was pared by 2 bases and J by 8 bases, with 10 bases between. For the CDR3, the DNA is TGTGCCAGCAGTTACAACAACCGTCATGAGCAGTTCTTC. Translated, it gives CASSYNNRHEQFF.

The genes are TRBV4-3 and TRBJ2-7; D possibly corresponds to TRBD1 (6 bases). The CDR3 spans 14 residues. Trimming took 0 bases from V and 3 from J, leaving 9 bases between them. Germline V lookup: CDR1 LGHNA, CDR2 YSLEER. The CDR3: CASSQDNRDYEQYF. CDR3 bases: TGCGCCAGCAGCCAAGATAACAGGGACTACGAGCAGTACTTC.

The V and J genes are TRBV4-3 and TRBJ2-1, with D tentatively TRBD2 (6 bases). Trimming stripped 1 base from V and 5 bases from J, with 9 bases between. CDR1 and CDR2 (germline): LGHNA, YSLEER. The length of the CDR3 is 14 residues. CDR3 nucleotides: TGCGCCAGCAGCCAAGTGGGGGGAGACAATGAGCAGTTCTTC. It encodes CASSQVGGDNEQFF.

The rearrangement joins TRBV2 to TRBJ1-2, with 8 bases identical to TRBD1. The CDR3 contains 14 residues. Germline V gives CDR1 SNHLY, CDR2 FYNNEI. With 6 bases clipped from V and 4 bases from J, the junction kept 7 bases outside the gene matches. The CDR3 region is CASRNGQGPYGYTF. CDR3 nucleotides: TGTGCCAGCAGGAATGGACAGGGCCCCTATGGCTACACCTTC.

The chain carries TRBV27 and TRBJ2-5; 13 positions agree with TRBD2. Germline assignment: CDR1 MNHEY and CDR2 SMNVEV (reference sequence). Trimming cost V 2 bases and J 4 bases; bases outside gene matches: 4. This CDR3 is 16 amino acids long. CDR3 DNA sequence: TGTGCCAGCAGTTTAGGGACTAGCGGGGCATTAGAGACCCAGTACTTC. The encoded protein is CASSLGTSGALETQYF.

A few counts support this clone. This chain connects TRBV19 to TRBJ2-2; TRBD1 agrees at 10 bases. Trimming at V came to 1 base and at J to 7 bases, leaving 3 bases not matched to a gene. Germline lookup yields CDR1 LNHDA and CDR2 SQIVND (reference sequence). This CDR3 contains 15 residues. The CDR3 region has the DNA TGTGCCAGTAGTATAGGCGGGACAGGGGTCGGGGAGCTGTTTTTT. It is translated as CASSIGGTGVGELFF.

V is TRBV9 and J is TRBJ2-1, with 9 bases aligning to TRBD2. In germline, CDR1 is SGDLS, CDR2 YYNGEE. The length of the CDR3 is 16 residues. V shed 0 bases and J 2 bases; nucleotides not matched to a gene: 3. CDR3 sequence: CASSVGGGGAYNEQFF. DNA for the CDR3: TGTGCCAGCAGCGTAGGTGGCGGGGGGGCCTACAATGAGCAGTTCTTC.

The J gene is TRBJ1-2, the V gene TRBV28; TRBD1 matches 10 bases. The germline V gene encodes CDR1 MDHEN and CDR2 SYDVKM. V shed 4 bases and J 9 bases; nucleotides not matched to a gene: 8. The CDR3 spans 14 residues. The CDR3 is CASSSPGTGVSYTF. CDR3 sequence (DNA): TGTGCCAGCAGTTCTCCCGGGACAGGGGTTAGCTACACCTTC.

The V call is TRBV30, the J call TRBJ1-2; TRBD1 matches at 9 bases. J was trimmed by 8 bases and V by 6 bases; bases with no gene match: 7. The CDR3 runs to 12 residues. Germline V gene data show CDR1 as GTSNPN and CDR2 as SVGIG (reference sequence). CDR3 amino acids: CACNRGQGGYTF. The CDR3 nucleotides read TGTGCCTGTAACAGGGGGCAAGGAGGCTACACCTTC.

The chain combines TRBV4-3 with TRBJ1-5; TRBD1 agrees at 9 bases. CDR3 length: 16 amino acids. Germline V CDR1 and CDR2: LGHNA, YSLEER. V was clipped by 0 bases and J by 7 bases; unmatched bases: 7. The CDR3 loop reads CASSQDTGGYKQPQHF. CDR3 nucleotides: TGCGCCAGCAGCCAAGATACAGGGGGCTATAAGCAGCCCCAGCATTTT.

The count of this clone is one. The chain couples TRBV19 to TRBJ1-1; no firm D call. Germline V gene lookup returns CDR1 LNHDA and CDR2 SQIVND (reference sequence). V was cut by 5 bases and J by 10 bases, with 11 bases left in between. The length of the CDR3 is 11 residues. In DNA form, the CDR3 reads TGTGCCAGTAGTGTCTTCAGTTCAGCTTTCTTT. Encoded protein: CASSVFSSAFF.

V gene TRBV6-5 combines with J gene TRBJ1-2, with D unresolved. This CDR3 has 13 residues. Trimming shortened V by 6 bases and J by 3 bases, and 11 bases separated the two germline ends. Germline-derived CDR1 and CDR2 are MNHEY and SVGAGI. The CDR3 nucleotides are TGTGCCAGCAGCCCCTCAAGCGACTATGGCTACACCTTC. This encodes CASSPSSDYGYTF.